One and the same sample provided the 14 T cell receptor beta chains below, sequenced in a study of T cells in Graves' hyperthyroidism and ophthalmopathy. Amplification of TCR beta CDR3 regions used RNA as the template. TCR CDR3 regions were first amplified by RT-PCR with HTBI primers. TCRdb reanalysed the multiplex PCR reads using MiXCR and keeps one entry per CDR3 protein. The sample lists nearly 600,000 distinct CDR3 sequences; approximately 14% were seen once. The source material was blood. These receptors all come from a woman younger than 45 with Graves' hyperthyroidism that later progressed to Graves' ophthalmopathy.

Details on this clonotype: This clone may be a read error of a much larger clone one base away. V is TRBV29-1 and J is TRBJ1-2, with TRBD1 as a possible D gene (5 bases). CDR3 size: 14 residues. Germline CDR1 is SQVTM and CDR2 is ANQGSEA. Between the trimmed V and J ends, which lost 6 bases and 7 bases, there was a span of 21 bases. The CDR3 DNA follows: TGCAGCGTAATACCGGGACCTCAAACCCTTGGCTACACCTTC. Translating it yields CSVIPGPQTLGYTF.

The sample holds many counts of this clonotype. This chain uses TRBV28 with TRBJ1-1, with D possibly TRBD1 on 5 matching bases. The CDR3 has 16 amino acids. Germline CDR1 MDHEN, CDR2 SYDVKM. Trimming stripped 8 bases from V and 0 bases from J, with 19 bases between. CDR3 DNA: TGTGCCAGCTCTCTCTTCGGCCAGGGCTTGAACACTGAAGCTTTCTTT. Protein product: CASSLFGQGLNTEAFF. Based on the CDR3 plus reference TRBV28 and TRBJ1-1, the full variable domain is DVKVTQSSRYLVKRTGEKVFLECVQDMDHENMFWYRQDPGLGLRLIYFSYDVKMKEKGDIPEGYSVSREKKERFSLILESASTNQTSMYLCASSLFGQGLNTEAFFGQGTRLTVV.

The table lists this clonotype with many counts. The V and J genes are TRBV12-3 or TRBV12-4 and TRBJ2-2; tentative D call: TRBD2 (6 bases). The V and J ends lost 4 bases and 4 bases respectively, with 13 bases between them. The CDR3 has 15 amino acids. CDR3 nucleotides: TGTGCCAGCAGTTCCCGCACCGGGAGCACCGGGGAGCTGTTTTTT. This sequence encodes CASSSRTGSTGELFF.

The genes are TRBV24-1 and TRBJ2-1, with D unresolved. The V and J ends lost 4 bases and 10 bases respectively, with 10 bases between them. The germline CDR1 and CDR2 sequences are KGHDR and SFDVKD. The CDR3 length is 12 residues. CDR3 region: CATSESRSEQFF. The CDR3 DNA reads as TGTGCCACCAGTGAGTCCCGGTCGGAGCAGTTCTTC.

Many counts were recorded for this clonotype. The CDR3, as DNA: TGTGCCTGGAGGGCCCCTACCGCTAGCGGAGCTACAGATACGCAGTATTTT. This sequence encodes CAWRAPTASGATDTQYF. This sequence joins TRBV30 and TRBJ2-3, with 7 nucleotides matching TRBD2. V gave up 3 bases and J gave up 3 bases; unmatched junction bases: 15. The germline V gene encodes CDR1 GTSNPN and CDR2 SVGIG (reference sequence). The CDR3 totals 17 residues.

This clonotype showed up just a few times. The chain carries TRBV9 and TRBJ2-1, with 11 positions matching TRBD1. This CDR3 has 15 amino acids. Germline CDR1 reads SGDLS; CDR2 reads YYNGEE. Trimming cost V 1 base and J 5 bases; bases outside gene matches: 2. CDR3 coding DNA: TGTGCCAGCAGCGTACCGGGACAGGGGGACAATGAGCAGTTCTTC. Protein product: CASSVPGQGDNEQFF.

This rearrangement joins TRBV2 to TRBJ2-1; TRBD2 agrees at 12 bases. Germline V gene sequence: CDR1 SNHLY, CDR2 FYNNEI. With 8 bases clipped from V and 7 bases from J, the junction kept 6 bases outside the gene matches. There are 14 residues in the CDR3. The CDR3 loop is CASQTSGSYNEQFF. CDR3 sequence (DNA): TGTGCCAGCCAGACTAGCGGGAGTTATAATGAGCAGTTCTTC.

Of note for this clonotype: A much larger clonotype is one base distant, so this may be a read error. V and J are TRBV3-1 and TRBJ1-1; no reliable D call. Germline CDR1 LGHDT, CDR2 YNNKEL (reference sequence). The CDR3 runs to 13 residues. CDR3 DNA sequence: TGTGCCAGCAGCCGAGATTGGGTGGCTGAAGCTCTCTTT. The encoded protein is CASSRDWVAEALF. The variable domain in full, with the rest retrieved from reference TRBV3-1 and TRBJ1-1, is DTAVSQTPKYLVTQMGNDKSIKCEQNLGHDTMYWYKQDSKKFLKIMFSYNNKELIINETVPNRFSPKSPDKAHLNLHINSLELGDSAVYFCASSRDWVAEALFGQGTRLTVV.

This rearrangement joins TRBV25-1 to TRBJ2-3; D gene uncertain. This CDR3 contains 14 residues. Germline loops: CDR1 MGHDK, CDR2 SYGVNS. Trimming removed 1 base from V and 5 bases from J, with 10 bases in between. CDR3 bases: TGTGCCAGCAGTGAATCCTTTCTATTAGATACGCAGTATTTT. This translates into CASSESFLLDTQYF. The variable domain in full, completed from reference TRBV25-1 and TRBJ2-3, reads EADIYQTPRYLVIGTGKKITLECSQTMGHDKMYWYQQDPGMELHLIHYSYGVNSTEKGDLSSESTVSRIRTEHFPLTLESARPSHTSQYLCASSESFLLDTQYFGPGTRLTVL.

This clonotype showed up just a few times. This chain connects TRBV3-1 to TRBJ1-1, with a possible D match to TRBD1 (5 bases). Trimming removed 1 base from V and 3 bases from J, with 21 bases in between. CDR3 length equals 18 residues. Germline CDR1 and CDR2: LGHDT and YNNKEL (reference sequence). The CDR3 here is CASSQGDGGSGWDTEAFF. CDR3 DNA: TGTGCCAGCAGCCAAGGGGATGGGGGTTCTGGCTGGGACACTGAAGCTTTCTTT.

This clonotype has ten or more counts. The J gene is TRBJ2-3, the V gene TRBV9, with TRBD2 identical over 10 bases. This CDR3 region has 15 residues. The ends lost 1 base at V and 4 bases at J; junction bases unmatched: 3. Per germline, CDR1 SGDLS and CDR2 YYNGEE. The CDR3 sequence is CASSVTSGNPDTQYF. CDR3 in DNA: TGTGCCAGCAGCGTAACTAGCGGGAACCCAGATACGCAGTATTTT.

This clonotype turned up a few times. This chain links TRBV30 with TRBJ2-3; TRBD2 matches at 10 bases. Germline CDR1 is GTSNPN and CDR2 is SVGIG (reference sequence). The length of the CDR3 is 15 residues. V gave up 1 base and J gave up 2 bases; unmatched junction bases: 3. The DNA for the CDR3 is TGTGCCTGGAGTGGGCTAGCGGGAGTCACAGATACGCAGTATTTT. It yields the protein CAWSGLAGVTDTQYF.

On this clonotype itself: The CDR3 carries no conserved terminal phenylalanine or tryptophan, so it likely arises from a read error. The chain joins TRBV2 to TRBJ2-4; TRBD2 aligns across 9 bases. The CDR3 contains 15 residues. Germline CDR1 SNHLY, CDR2 FYNNEI. The chain's CDR3 is CASRKREVAKNIQYS. The DNA for the CDR3 is TGCGCCAGCAGGAAGCGGGAGGTGGCCAAAAACATTCAGTACTCC.

The chain couples TRBV7-9 to TRBJ1-4; the D gene is possibly TRBD1 (6 bases). The CDR3 runs 19 residues. Germline CDR1 and CDR2: SEHNR and FQNEAQ (reference sequence). The ends were cut back, 3 bases at V and 0 bases at J, with 20 bases in the middle. The CDR3, as DNA: TGTGCCAGCAGCTTCAACACAGGGAGAGGGGTTGCAACTAATGAAAAACTGTTTTTT. The encoded protein is CASSFNTGRGVATNEKLFF.